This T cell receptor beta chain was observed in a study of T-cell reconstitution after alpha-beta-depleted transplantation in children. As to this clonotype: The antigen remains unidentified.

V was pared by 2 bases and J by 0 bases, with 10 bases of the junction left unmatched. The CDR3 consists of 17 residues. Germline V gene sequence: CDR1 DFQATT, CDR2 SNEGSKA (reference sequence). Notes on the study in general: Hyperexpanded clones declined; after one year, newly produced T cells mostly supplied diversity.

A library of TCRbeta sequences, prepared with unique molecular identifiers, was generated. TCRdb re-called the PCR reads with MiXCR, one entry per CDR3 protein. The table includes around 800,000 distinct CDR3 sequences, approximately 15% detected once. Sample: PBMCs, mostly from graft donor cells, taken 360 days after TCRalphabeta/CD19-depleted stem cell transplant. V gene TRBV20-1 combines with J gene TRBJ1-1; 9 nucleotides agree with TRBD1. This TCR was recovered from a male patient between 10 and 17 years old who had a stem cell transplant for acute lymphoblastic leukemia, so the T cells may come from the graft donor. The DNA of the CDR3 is TGCAGTGCTAGAAAGGGACAGGGTTACCTCATGAACACTGAAGCTTTCTTT. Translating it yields CSARKGQGYLMNTEAFF.